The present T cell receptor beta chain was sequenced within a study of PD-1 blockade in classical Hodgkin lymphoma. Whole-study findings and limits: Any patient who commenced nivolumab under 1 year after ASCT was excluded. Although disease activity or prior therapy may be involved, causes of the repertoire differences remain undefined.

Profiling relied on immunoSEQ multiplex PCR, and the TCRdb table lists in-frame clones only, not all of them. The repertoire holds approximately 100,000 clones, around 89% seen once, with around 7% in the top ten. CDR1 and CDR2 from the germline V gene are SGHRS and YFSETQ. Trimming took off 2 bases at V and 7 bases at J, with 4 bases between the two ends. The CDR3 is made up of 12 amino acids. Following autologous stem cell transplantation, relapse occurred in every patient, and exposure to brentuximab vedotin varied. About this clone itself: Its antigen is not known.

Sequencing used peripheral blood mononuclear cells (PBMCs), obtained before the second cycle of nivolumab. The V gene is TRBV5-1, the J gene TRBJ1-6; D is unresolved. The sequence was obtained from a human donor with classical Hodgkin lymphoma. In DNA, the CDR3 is TGCGCCAGCAGCTTTCAGAATTCACCCCTCCACTTT. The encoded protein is CASSFQNSPLHF.